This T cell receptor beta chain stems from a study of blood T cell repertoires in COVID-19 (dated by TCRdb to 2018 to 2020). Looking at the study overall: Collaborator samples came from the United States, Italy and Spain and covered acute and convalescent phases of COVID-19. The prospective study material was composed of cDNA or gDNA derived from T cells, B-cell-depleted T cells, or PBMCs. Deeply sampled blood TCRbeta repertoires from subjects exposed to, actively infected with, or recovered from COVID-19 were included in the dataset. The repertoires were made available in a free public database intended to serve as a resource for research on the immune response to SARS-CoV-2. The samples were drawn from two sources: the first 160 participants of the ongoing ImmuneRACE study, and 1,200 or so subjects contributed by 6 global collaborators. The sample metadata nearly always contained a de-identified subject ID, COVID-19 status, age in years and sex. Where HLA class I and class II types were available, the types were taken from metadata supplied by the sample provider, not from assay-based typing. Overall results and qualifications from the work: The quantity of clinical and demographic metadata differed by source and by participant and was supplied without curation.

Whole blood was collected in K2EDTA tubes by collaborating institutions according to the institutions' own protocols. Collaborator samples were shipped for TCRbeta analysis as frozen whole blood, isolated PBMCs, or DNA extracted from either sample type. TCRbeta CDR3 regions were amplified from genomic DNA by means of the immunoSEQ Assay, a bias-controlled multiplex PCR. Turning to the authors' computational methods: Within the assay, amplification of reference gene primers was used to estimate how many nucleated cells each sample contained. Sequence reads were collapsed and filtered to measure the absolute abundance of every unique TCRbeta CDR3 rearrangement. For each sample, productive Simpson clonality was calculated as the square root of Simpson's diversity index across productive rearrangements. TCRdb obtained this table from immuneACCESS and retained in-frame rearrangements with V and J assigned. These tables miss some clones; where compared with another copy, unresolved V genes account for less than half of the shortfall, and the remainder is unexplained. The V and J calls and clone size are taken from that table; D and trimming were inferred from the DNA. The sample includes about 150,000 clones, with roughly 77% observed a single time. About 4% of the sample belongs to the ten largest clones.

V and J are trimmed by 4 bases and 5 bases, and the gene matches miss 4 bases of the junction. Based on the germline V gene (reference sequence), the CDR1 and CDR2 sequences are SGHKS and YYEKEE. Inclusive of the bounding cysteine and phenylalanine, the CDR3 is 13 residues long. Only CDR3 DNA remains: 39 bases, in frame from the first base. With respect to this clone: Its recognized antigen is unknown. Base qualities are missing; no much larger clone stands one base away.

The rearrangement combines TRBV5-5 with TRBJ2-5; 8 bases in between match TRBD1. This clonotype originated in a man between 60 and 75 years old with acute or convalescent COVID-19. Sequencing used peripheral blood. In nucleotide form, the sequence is TGTGCCAGCAGCGGCGGACAGGGCGAGACCCAGTACTTC. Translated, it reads CASSGGQGETQYF.